One and the same sample provided the 14 T cell receptor beta chains below, sequenced in a study of regulatory T cells in long-lasting Graves disease. The time point is: newly diagnosed GD, antithyroid drugs for less than 3 months. PBMC-extracted RNA yielded the TCR library. iRepertoire HTBI primers and Arm-PCR of CDR3 regions built TCR beta libraries. MiXCR was run by TCRdb on the multiplex PCR reads, yielding one entry per CDR3 protein. Of hundreds of thousands of distinct CDR3 sequences listed, approximately 15% are singletons. These data were also filed under a second study, of T cells in Graves' hyperthyroidism and ophthalmopathy.

The sequencing here drew on peripheral blood mononuclear cells (PBMCs), taken at new diagnosis, from a patient treated with antithyroid drugs. These TCRs come from a woman under 40 with Graves disease.

Comments on this clonotype: It may be a read error: a sequence one base away is much more abundant. CDR3 bases: TGTGCCAGCAGACCCGGACAGGGGGCAAGTACCCAGCACTTC. It codes for CASRPGQGASTQHF. V gene TRBV28 combines with J gene TRBJ2-5; the match to TRBD1 covers 11 bases. Germline values: CDR1 MDHEN, CDR2 SYDVKM. The CDR3 runs to 14 residues.

Comments on this clonotype: Given a much more abundant clone one base away, this may be a read error. The V and J genes are TRBV12-3 or TRBV12-4 and TRBJ1-1; D is possibly TRBD1 (5 bases). V was trimmed by 10 bases and J by 1 base, leaving 25 bases between them. The CDR3 length is 17 residues. CDR3 region: CAKVGGWSLLGNTEAFF. Here the CDR3 DNA reads TGTGCCAAGGTCGGGGGGTGGTCGCTCCTTGGGAACACTGAAGCTTTCTTT.

V usage is TRBV24-1 and J usage is TRBJ2-5; 8 bases are shared with TRBD1. The CDR3 runs 17 residues. V was clipped by 2 bases and J by 3 bases; unmatched bases: 10. The germline V gene encodes CDR1 KGHDR and CDR2 SFDVKD. The CDR3 DNA is TGTGCCACCAGTGATTATGGGACAGGACACGACGAAGAGACCCAGTACTTC. Its protein product is CATSDYGTGHDEETQYF.

This clonotype was recorded at least ten times. The chain recombines TRBV11-1 with TRBJ2-1; 8 positions match TRBD2. V shed 4 bases and J 2 bases; nucleotides not matched to a gene: 7. The CDR3 is 16 residues long. Looked up from germline, CDR1 is SGHAT and CDR2 is FQDESV (reference sequence). For the CDR3, the DNA is TGTGCCAGCAGCTACGGACTAGCTATAACCTACAATGAGCAGTTCTTC. It specifies CASSYGLAITYNEQFF.

This clonotype occurred a few times. The chain has TRBV30 and TRBJ2-1, with TRBD2 identical over 8 bases. Germline CDR1 is GTSNPN and CDR2 is SVGIG (reference sequence). The V segment lost 2 bases and the J segment 1 base; nucleotides outside the gene matches: 10. The CDR3 has 17 residues. The CDR3 region is CAWSRGGGSQSYNEQFF. The DNA of the CDR3 is TGTGCCTGGAGTCGGGGGGGGGGGTCTCAGTCCTACAATGAGCAGTTCTTC.

The V and J genes are TRBV19 and TRBJ2-2; D perhaps matches TRBD1 (8 bases). Germline V gene sequence: CDR1 LNHDA, CDR2 SQIVND (reference sequence). This CDR3 is built from 16 residues. V lost 8 bases and J 1 base, leaving 17 bases between the germline ends. CDR3 DNA sequence: TGTGCCAGTTTACAAAGCGGGACAGGGAACACCGGGGAGCTGTTTTTT. Translating gives CASLQSGTGNTGELFF.

At least ten counts were recorded for this clonotype. This rearrangement joins TRBV27 to TRBJ1-1; D is uncertain. Germline values: CDR1 MNHEY, CDR2 SMNVEV (reference sequence). V was trimmed by 3 bases and J by 3 bases, leaving 8 bases between them. CDR3 length: 13 residues. This CDR3 reads CASSFLSDTEAFF. The CDR3 DNA follows: TGTGCCAGCAGTTTCTTATCGGACACTGAAGCTTTCTTT.

This clonotype was found many times. V is TRBV9 and J is TRBJ1-1; D gene uncertain. The CDR3 is made up of 14 amino acids. In germline, CDR1 is SGDLS, CDR2 YYNGEE. The ends were cut back, 4 bases at V and 0 bases at J, with 10 bases in the middle. The CDR3 protein is CASSPDVMNTEAFF. CDR3 DNA sequence: TGTGCCAGCAGCCCGGACGTCATGAACACTGAAGCTTTCTTT.

The chain employs TRBV29-1 and TRBJ2-5; D may be TRBD1 or TRBD2 (7 bases each). Germline V CDR1 and CDR2: SQVTM, ANQGSEA. The CDR3 extends over 12 amino acids. V lost 4 bases and J 4 bases, leaving 10 bases between the germline ends. The CDR3 sequence is CSVGRGGETQYF. CDR3 in DNA: TGCAGCGTTGGCAGGGGGGGAGAGACCCAGTACTTC.

This clonotype was counted many times. V and J are TRBV27 and TRBJ2-1; 9 bases map to TRBD2. This CDR3 is 14 amino acids long. The V gene end was trimmed by 10 bases and the J gene end by 6 bases; junction bases not matched to a gene: 10. Germline V gene sequence: CDR1 MNHEY, CDR2 SMNVEV (reference sequence). The CDR3 DNA sequence: TGTGCCACCATCAGCGGGAGGACGAGCAATGAGCAGTTCTTC. It codes for CATISGRTSNEQFF.

In the case of this clonotype: A read error may account for a junction end that differs from germline. The genes are TRBV2 and TRBJ2-1; maybe TRBD2 (5 bases). CDR3 size: 12 residues. Germline CDR1 reads SNHLY; CDR2 reads FYNNEI. The CDR3 DNA reads as TGTGCCAGCAGTGAGTCTTCCCTCGGGATGGCCTTC. This translates into CASSESSLGMAF. Full variable domain (rest looked up from reference TRBV2 and TRBJ2-1): EPEVTQTPSHQVTQMGQEVILRCVPISNHLYFYWYRQILGQKVEFLVSFYNNEISEKSEIFDDQFSVERPDGSNFTLKIRSTKLEDSAMYFCASSESSLGMAFGPGTRLTVL.

The chain combines TRBV4-1 with TRBJ2-2; D remains ambiguous. The V and J ends lost 0 bases and 8 bases respectively, with 19 bases between them. The CDR3 runs 17 residues. Per germline, CDR1 MGHRA and CDR2 YSYEKL. The CDR3 protein is CASSQEGPGVPGGELFF. The CDR3 bases are TGCGCCAGCAGCCAAGAGGGTCCTGGGGTTCCTGGGGGGGAGCTGTTTTTT.

The chain combines TRBV18 with TRBJ2-7; 9 bases are shared with TRBD1. The CDR3 consists of 16 residues. V lost 2 bases to trimming and J lost 0 bases; unmatched junction nucleotides: 5. Germline CDR1 and CDR2: KGHSH and LQKENI. CDR3 sequence: CASSPIGTGLSYEQYF. The DNA for the CDR3 is TGTGCCAGCTCACCAATCGGGACAGGGCTCTCCTACGAGCAGTACTTC.

This clonotype has only a few counts. The V call is TRBV2, the J call TRBJ1-5, with 9 positions matching TRBD1. Germline CDR1 reads SNHLY; CDR2 reads FYNNEI. The junction had 13 bases not matched to a gene; V was cut back by 6 bases and J by 4 bases. This CDR3 comprises 17 residues. CDR3 protein: CASSSLAGTGFNQPQHF. In DNA, the CDR3 is TGTGCCAGCAGCTCTCTCGCCGGGACAGGGTTTAATCAGCCCCAGCATTTT.